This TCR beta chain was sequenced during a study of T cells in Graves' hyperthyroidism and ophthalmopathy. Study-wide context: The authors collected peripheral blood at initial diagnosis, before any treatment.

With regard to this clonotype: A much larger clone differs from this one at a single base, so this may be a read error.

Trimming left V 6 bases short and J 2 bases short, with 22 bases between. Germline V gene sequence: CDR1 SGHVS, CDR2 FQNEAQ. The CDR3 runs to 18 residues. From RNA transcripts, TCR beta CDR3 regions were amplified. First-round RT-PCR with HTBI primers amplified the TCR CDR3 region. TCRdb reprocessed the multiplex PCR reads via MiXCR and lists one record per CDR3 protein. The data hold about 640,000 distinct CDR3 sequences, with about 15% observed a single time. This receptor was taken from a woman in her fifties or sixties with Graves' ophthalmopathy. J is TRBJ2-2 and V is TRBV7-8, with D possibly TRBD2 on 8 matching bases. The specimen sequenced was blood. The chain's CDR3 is CASRPTGVLAVNTGELFF. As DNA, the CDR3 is TGTGCCAGCAGACCTACAGGGGTACTAGCGGTCAACACCGGGGAGCTGTTTTTT.